This record concerns one T cell receptor beta chain sequence. V trimming: 3 bases; J trimming: 3 bases; junction bases outside the gene matches: 8. The CDR3 is made up of 16 amino acids. Germline V gives CDR1 KGHSH, CDR2 LQKENI. The data were obtained in a study of shared clonotypes between healthy human individuals. Roughly 33,000 T cell genomes, or approximately 200 ng DNA, went into the sorted-subset replicate PCRs. Per the original methods: Because ImmunoSEQ provided only junction sequences with no quality scores, the filtering differed. TCRdb keeps only in-frame clones here, not all; method: immunoSEQ multiplex PCR. V, J and clone size are taken as reported in that table, and D and trimming were inferred from the DNA itself. The sample carries over a million clones, just under 99% recorded once.

The sequenced material came from naive CD4+ T cells sorted from blood. As to subset: CD45RA+ positively selected. This rearrangement joins TRBV18 to TRBJ2-4, with 7 bases identical to TRBD1. This clonotype was obtained from a man younger than 45 in good health. This CDR3 reads CASSPGTGVDKNIQYF. DNA of the CDR3: TGTGCCAGCTCACCCGGTACAGGGGTTGACAAAAACATTCAGTACTTC.